This entry lists 22 T cell receptor beta chains sequenced from one sample in a study of identifying expanded T cells in peripheral blood. Method: immunoSEQ multiplex PCR; TCRdb's copy keeps in-frame clones and lacks some. The repertoire has roughly 100,000 clones, around 89% of them found once; the top ten carry around 15%. Material: blood. The receptors come from a person aged 18-70 years in good health.

The chain has TRBV19 and TRBJ1-1; 7 bases line up with TRBD1. With V trimmed by 1 base and J by 7 bases, 6 bases remained unmatched. CDR3 length: 14 amino acids. Per germline, CDR1 LNHDA and CDR2 SQIVND (reference sequence). CDR3 loop: CASSIGTGLGEAFF. In nucleotides, the CDR3 is TGTGCCAGTAGTATAGGGACAGGATTAGGTGAAGCTTTCTTT.

The chain has TRBV19 and TRBJ1-6; no clear D gene. The germline V and J ends were trimmed by 5 bases and 10 bases, with 18 bases remaining between them. Germline V CDR1 and CDR2: LNHDA, SQIVND (reference sequence). The length of the CDR3 is 15 residues. CDR3 DNA sequence: TGTGCCAGTAGTTCGTCAGGCCCAGGAAGGTCACCCCTCCACTTT. Its translation is CASSSSGPGRSPLHF.

The genes are TRBV6-6 and TRBJ1-6; 7 positions match TRBD1. Germline CDR1 is MNHNY and CDR2 is SVGAGI (reference sequence). The CDR3 loop spans 13 amino acids. Unmatched junction bases numbered 3, after V lost 4 bases and J lost 9 bases. The CDR3 loop reads CASSLYRGSPLHF. The CDR3 DNA reads as TGTGCCAGCAGTTTATACAGGGGTTCACCCCTCCACTTT.

The J gene is TRBJ1-1, the V gene TRBV5-6; 8 bases align to TRBD1. CDR3 length: 16 residues. The germline V gene encodes CDR1 SGHDT and CDR2 YYEEEE. V gave up 4 bases and J gave up 1 base; unmatched junction bases: 9. CDR3 loop: CASSLHRTGWNTEAFF. The CDR3 bases are TGTGCCAGCAGCCTCCACCGGACAGGGTGGAACACTGAAGCTTTCTTT.

This clone has only a few counts. This sequence joins TRBV7-8 and TRBJ1-2; no reliable D call. The CDR3 runs 12 residues. V was clipped by 2 bases and J by 2 bases, with 3 bases between them. Germline V CDR1 and CDR2: SGHVS, FQNEAQ. The CDR3 sequence: CASSLHNYGYTF. CDR3 sequence (DNA): TGTGCCAGCAGCTTACACAACTATGGCTACACCTTC.

CDR3 protein: CASSPDRGPVTQYF. DNA for the CDR3: TGTGCCAGCAGTCCGGACAGGGGCCCGGTGACCCAGTACTTC. The chain combines TRBV2 with TRBJ2-5; TRBD1 matches at 9 bases. Unmatched junction bases numbered 8, after V lost 5 bases and J lost 7 bases. The CDR3 extends over 14 amino acids. The germline gives CDR1 SNHLY, CDR2 FYNNEI.

The chain employs TRBV18 and TRBJ2-2, with 9 nucleotides matching TRBD1. Germline CDR1 KGHSH, CDR2 LQKENI. The ends lost 5 bases at V and 1 base at J; junction bases unmatched: 14. The CDR3 consists of 19 residues. The CDR3 sequence: CASSILGQGSIRNTGELFF. CDR3 nucleotides: TGTGCCAGCTCAATATTAGGACAGGGGTCGATTCGGAACACCGGGGAGCTGTTTTTT.

This rearrangement joins TRBV28 to TRBJ1-3; TRBD1 matches at 11 bases. From germline, CDR1 is MDHEN and CDR2 SYDVKM. The V gene end was trimmed by 6 bases and the J gene end by 4 bases; junction bases not matched to a gene: 8. The CDR3 sequence is 16 residues long. The DNA for the CDR3 is TGTGCCAGCAGACGGACAGGGGGCCCCAAAGGAAACACCATATATTTT. This codes for CASRRTGGPKGNTIYF. Drawing the rest from reference TRBV28 and TRBJ1-3, the complete variable domain is DVKVTQSSRYLVKRTGEKVFLECVQDMDHENMFWYRQDPGLGLRLIYFSYDVKMKEKGDIPEGYSVSREKKERFSLILESASTNQTSMYLCASRRTGGPKGNTIYFGEGSWLTVV.

The chain couples TRBV4-3 to TRBJ1-5; D is uncertain. There are 14 residues in the CDR3. The V and J ends lost 0 bases and 7 bases respectively, with 10 bases between them. Germline V gives CDR1 LGHNA, CDR2 YSLEER. The CDR3 sequence: CASSQDISLQPQHF. Here the CDR3 DNA reads TGCGCCAGCAGCCAAGATATTTCTCTCCAGCCCCAGCATTTT.

The V and J genes are TRBV5-1 and TRBJ2-3; D might be TRBD1 (6 bases). Trimming cost V 1 base and J 2 bases, with 14 bases left between them. The CDR3 runs to 16 residues. CDR1 SGHRS and CDR2 YFSETQ come from the germline V gene. CDR3 in amino acids: CASSLQAGVVTDTQYF. CDR3 DNA: TGCGCCAGCAGCTTGCAGGCAGGGGTCGTCACAGATACGCAGTATTTT.

This clone was counted a single time. The chain couples TRBV5-1 to TRBJ2-6; D not resolved. In germline, CDR1 is SGHRS, CDR2 YFSETQ. V shed 2 bases and J shed 0 bases, with 6 bases lying between them. The CDR3 totals 15 residues. The CDR3 DNA sequence: TGCGCCAGCAGCTTAGGGAACTCTGGGGCCAACGTCCTGACTTTC. It translates to CASSLGNSGANVLTF. Looking up the rest from reference TRBV5-1 and TRBJ2-6 gives the full variable domain: KAGVTQTPRYLIKTRGQQVTLSCSPISGHRSVSWYQQTPGQGLQFLFEYFSETQRNKGNFPGRFSGRQFSNSRSEMNVSTLELGDSALYLCASSLGNSGANVLTFGAGSRLTVL.

The chain recombines TRBV25-1 with TRBJ2-3; TRBD2 aligns across 8 bases. This CDR3 has 17 amino acids. V was clipped by 4 bases and J by 3 bases; unmatched bases: 12. Per the germline V gene, CDR1 is MGHDK and CDR2 is SYGVNS. CDR3 nucleotides: TGTGCCAGCAGTGTTTCCCCGGGGGGGGCGGTTACAGATACGCAGTATTTT. Its protein is CASSVSPGGAVTDTQYF.

The rearrangement links TRBV7-2 to TRBJ1-2; the D is unclear. Per the germline V gene, CDR1 is SGHTA and CDR2 is FQGNSA. V lost 6 bases and J 0 bases, leaving 14 bases between the germline ends. There are 15 residues in the CDR3. The CDR3 bases are TGTGCCAGCAGAAGAGGTCCACTTTCTAACTATGGCTACACCTTC. Amino acids: CASRRGPLSNYGYTF.

This chain uses TRBV19 with TRBJ2-7; TRBD1 agrees at 8 bases. The germline CDR1 and CDR2 sequences are LNHDA and SQIVND (reference sequence). Unmatched junction bases numbered 7, after V lost 0 bases and J lost 3 bases. The CDR3 length is 16 residues. CDR3 DNA: TGTGCCAGTAGTATAGATAGCAGGGGGCTTAACTACGAGCAGTACTTC. Translated, it gives CASSIDSRGLNYEQYF.

The V and J genes are TRBV18 and TRBJ1-1; perhaps TRBD1 as D (6 bases). The V gene lost 7 bases and the J gene lost 5 bases, with 14 bases spanning the gap. The V gene's germline CDR1 is KGHSH and CDR2 LQKENI. There are 13 residues in the CDR3. CDR3 region: CASLPQGYTEAFF. The CDR3 DNA reads as TGTGCCAGCTTGCCCCAGGGGTATACTGAAGCTTTCTTT.

The genes are TRBV11-3 and TRBJ2-2, with D tentatively TRBD1 (6 bases). Germline V CDR1 and CDR2: SGHNT, YENEEA. With 6 bases removed from V and 1 base from J, the gap between germline ends came to 6 bases. This CDR3 is 13 amino acids long. In nucleotides, the CDR3 is TGTGCCAGCAGGGACAGGAACACCGGGGAGCTGTTTTTT. It yields the protein CASRDRNTGELFF.

The chain carries TRBV29-1 and TRBJ1-1, with D maybe TRBD1 (5 bases). V was cut by 3 bases and J by 5 bases, with 16 bases left in between. CDR3 length equals 14 residues. CDR1 and CDR2 (germline): SQVTM, ANQGSEA. The CDR3 here is CSVEYGAEGTEAFF. The CDR3 nucleotides are TGCAGCGTTGAGTACGGGGCTGAGGGGACTGAAGCTTTCTTT.

In the case of this clone: Other DNA sequences of this sample code for an identical CDR3. The gene calls are TRBV5-1 and TRBJ2-7, with a possible D match to TRBD2 (6 bases). The CDR3 consists of 15 residues. Trimming stripped 1 base from V and 1 base from J, with 12 bases between. The germline V gene has CDR1 SGHRS and CDR2 YFSETQ. The CDR3 sequence: CASSLSGGRSYEQYF. CDR3 coding DNA: TGCGCCAGCAGCTTGTCCGGGGGACGATCCTACGAGCAGTACTTC.

V and J are TRBV2 and TRBJ2-3; 7 bases are a match to TRBD2. Trimming at V came to 2 bases and at J to 0 bases, leaving 11 bases not matched to a gene. Germline CDR1 is SNHLY and CDR2 is FYNNEI. The CDR3 runs to 18 residues. The CDR3, as DNA: TGTGCCAGCAGTGAAACGGTCGCAGGGACTACCAGCACAGATACGCAGTATTTT. The encoded protein is CASSETVAGTTSTDTQYF.

The rearrangement joins TRBV14 to TRBJ2-3, with D perhaps matching TRBD2 (5 bases). Germline V gene sequence: CDR1 SGHDN, CDR2 FVKESK. The CDR3 runs 15 residues. V lost 5 bases and J 2 bases, leaving 14 bases between the germline ends. The CDR3 DNA reads as TGTGCCAGCAGCGCCCCCCTAGCAGCCACAGATACGCAGTATTTT. It yields the protein CASSAPLAATDTQYF.

V usage is TRBV5-1 and J usage is TRBJ1-6; D is unclear. The V end was cut by 2 bases, the J end by 0 bases, with 9 bases between. This CDR3 contains 16 residues. CDR1 SGHRS and CDR2 YFSETQ come from the germline V gene. The CDR3 coding sequence is TGCGCCAGCAGCTTCGTTGGGGACTCCTATAATTCACCCCTCCACTTT. The encoded protein is CASSFVGDSYNSPLHF.

The chain employs TRBV6-5 and TRBJ1-1; tentatively, D is TRBD1 (5 bases). This CDR3 comprises 12 residues. V gave up 0 bases and J gave up 6 bases, with 5 bases separating them. The V gene's germline CDR1 is MNHEY and CDR2 SVGAGI. The CDR3 loop is CASSYSGAEAFF. The CDR3 DNA follows: TGTGCCAGCAGTTACTCGGGGGCTGAAGCTTTCTTT.